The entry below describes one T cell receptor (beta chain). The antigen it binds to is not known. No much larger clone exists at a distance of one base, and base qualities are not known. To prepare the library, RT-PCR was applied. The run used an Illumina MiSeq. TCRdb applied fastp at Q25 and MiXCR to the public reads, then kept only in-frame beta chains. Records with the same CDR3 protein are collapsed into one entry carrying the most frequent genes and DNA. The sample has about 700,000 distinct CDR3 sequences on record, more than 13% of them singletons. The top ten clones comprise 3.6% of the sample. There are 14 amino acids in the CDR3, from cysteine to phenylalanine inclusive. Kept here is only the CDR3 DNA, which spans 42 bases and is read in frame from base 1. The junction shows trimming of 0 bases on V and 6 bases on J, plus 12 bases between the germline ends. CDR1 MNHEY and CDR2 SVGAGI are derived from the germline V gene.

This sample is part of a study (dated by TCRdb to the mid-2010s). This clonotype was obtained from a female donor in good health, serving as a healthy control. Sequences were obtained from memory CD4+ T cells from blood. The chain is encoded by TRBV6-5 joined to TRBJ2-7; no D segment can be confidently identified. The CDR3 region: CASSYSRSRGEQYF. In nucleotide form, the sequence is TGTGCCAGCAGTTACTCAAGGTCCAGAGGCGAGCAGTACTTC.